Given below is one T cell receptor (beta chain) in context. Antigen unknown. Method: immunoSEQ multiplex PCR; TCRdb's copy keeps in-frame clones and lacks some. Here the sample spans 65,000 to 100,000 clones, roughly 88% being singletons. Prior autoimmune disease or systemic immunosuppression barred patients. The data are from a study of OX40 agonist ivuxolimab in advanced cancers. Study findings and constraints: Low normalized T-cell clonal expansion was also seen in some nonresponders.

The V gene's germline CDR1 is LGHNA and CDR2 YNFKEQ. The ends were cut back, 3 bases at V and 5 bases at J, with 7 bases in the middle. The CDR3 consists of 12 residues. This TCR was sampled from an adult with an advanced solid tumor such as melanoma, head and neck, liver or kidney cancer. J is TRBJ2-5 and V is TRBV4-2, with D unresolved. The sample was CD4+ or CD8+ T cells sorted from blood, taken in a trial of the OX40 agonist ivuxolimab. CDR3 in amino acids: CASSHQRETQYF. The CDR3 nucleotides read TGTGCCAGCAGCCATCAGAGGGAGACCCAGTACTTC.